These T cell receptor beta chains were read from a single sample in a study of blood T cell repertoires in COVID-19. Sequencing was performed with immunoSEQ multiplex PCR; in TCRdb, only in-frame clones are kept and a portion is missing. The sample has around 300,000 clones, approximately 88% seen once. The sequencing sample was made of PBMCs or T cells enriched from blood (not recorded which). These receptors were taken from a man aged 30 to 45 who had recovered from COVID-19. Each CDR3 is given with its conserved first and last residue. D genes are given only for firm matches. Expanded clones are given a class, and other clones once, few, many or no size at all.

>TRBJ1-4|TRBD1|NA|TRBV28
CASSLPGTGDEKLFF
TGTGCCAGCAGTCTTCCCGGGACAGGGGATGAAAAACTGTTTTTT
>TRBJ1-5|TRBD1|NA|TRBV5-1
CASSWTGGNQPQHF
TGCGCCAGCAGCTGGACAGGCGGCAATCAGCCCCAGCATTTT
>TRBJ2-3|TRBD2|NA|TRBV5-4
CASSLSLAGAGTDTQYF
TGTGCCAGCAGCTTGTCCCTAGCGGGGGCCGGCACAGATACGCAGTATTTT
>TRBJ1-4|NA|NA|TRBV7-9
CASSLLRADEKLFF
TGTGCCAGCAGCTTATTGAGGGCGGATGAAAAACTGTTTTTT
>TRBJ2-1|TRBD2|NA|TRBV10-3
CAISAQRGAENEQFF
TGTGCCATCAGTGCTCAGCGGGGGGCGGAAAATGAGCAGTTCTTC
>TRBJ2-7|NA|NA|TRBV6-6
CASSYTDSTYEQYF
TGTGCCAGCAGTTACACGGACAGTACCTACGAGCAGTACTTC
>TRBJ1-2|NA|NA|TRBV5-1
CASSRGQLWDGYTF
TGCGCCAGCAGCAGAGGACAACTCTGGGATGGCTACACCTTC
>TRBJ2-3|NA|NA|TRBV5-1
CASSLQGGDTDTQYF
TGCGCCAGCAGCTTGCAGGGGGGCGATACAGATACGCAGTATTTT
>TRBJ1-3|NA|NA|TRBV30
CAWSRWSSGNTIYF
TGTGCCTGGAGCAGGTGGTCCTCTGGAAACACCATATATTTT
>TRBJ2-3|NA|once|TRBV5-8
CASSLEGSGTDTQYF
TGTGCCAGCAGCTTGGAGGGAAGCGGGACAGATACGCAGTATTTT
>TRBJ1-2|NA|NA|TRBV7-6
CASSSPGGYGYTF
TGTGCCAGCAGCTCCCCCGGGGGGTATGGCTACACCTTC
>TRBJ1-1|NA|once|TRBV15
CATSRDGQNTEAFF
TGTGCCACCAGCAGAGATGGGCAGAACACTGAAGCTTTCTTT
>TRBJ1-5|NA|NA|TRBV2
CASSEGQGWGQPQHF
TGTGCCAGCAGTGAGGGGCAGGGGTGGGGTCAGCCCCAGCATTTT
>TRBJ2-5|TRBD1|NA|TRBV11-2
CASSLARTGHEETQYF
TGTGCCAGCAGCTTAGCCCGGACAGGGCATGAGGAGACCCAGTACTTC
>TRBJ2-1|TRBD1|NA|TRBV2
CASSATRGQVNEQFF
TGTGCCAGCAGTGCGACCAGGGGGCAGGTCAATGAGCAGTTCTTC
>TRBJ2-7|NA|NA|TRBV14
CASSQGSGTLGQYF
TGTGCCAGCAGCCAAGGGTCGGGAACTCTAGGGCAGTACTTC
>TRBJ2-5|TRBD2|NA|TRBV2
CASKGGGKETQYF
TGTGCCAGCAAGGGCGGGGGAAAAGAGACCCAGTACTTC
>TRBJ1-3|TRBD1|once|TRBV2
CASRTGGEGNTIYF
TGTGCCAGCCGTACAGGGGGAGAAGGAAACACCATATATTTT
>TRBJ1-5|NA|NA|TRBV18
CASSAGLNQPQHF
TGTGCCAGCTCAGCAGGGCTGAATCAGCCCCAGCATTTT
>TRBJ2-3|NA|NA|TRBV19
CASSIQGTDTQYF
TGTGCCAGTAGTATCCAGGGCACAGATACGCAGTATTTT